Each of the 9 T cell receptor beta chains below was sequenced from the same sample in a study of T cell changes during pregnancy in multiple sclerosis. Profiling relied on immunoSEQ multiplex PCR, and the TCRdb table lists in-frame clones only, not all of them. The repertoire holds about 21,000 clones, with roughly 90% as singletons. Sequencing used CD4+ T cells from peripheral blood mononuclear cells, obtained in the third trimester of pregnancy. The receptors here all came from a female donor with multiple sclerosis, enrolled in a pregnancy study.

As DNA, the CDR3 is TGCGCCAGCAGCCAAGAGCAGTACAATTCGGGAAACACCATATATTTT. Encoded protein: CASSQEQYNSGNTIYF. The rearrangement uses TRBV4-3 and TRBJ1-3; D remains ambiguous. The germline V gene encodes CDR1 LGHNA and CDR2 YSLEER. CDR3 length: 16 amino acids. The V gene lost 0 bases and the J gene lost 4 bases, with 13 bases spanning the gap.

This clone was counted once. The rearrangement links TRBV5-1 to TRBJ1-2; 8 nucleotides line up with TRBD1. CDR1 and CDR2 from the germline V gene are SGHRS and YFSETQ. This CDR3 has 14 residues. Trimming removed 4 bases from V and 8 bases from J; junction bases left unmatched: 10. The CDR3: CASSTQTGGRGYTF. Here the CDR3 DNA reads TGCGCCAGCAGCACCCAAACAGGGGGGCGAGGCTACACCTTC.

This chain connects TRBV5-8 to TRBJ2-7, with a weak D call TRBD2 (5 bases). This CDR3 is built from 17 residues. Germline CDR1 reads SGHTS; CDR2 reads YDEGEE. V shed 5 bases and J shed 0 bases, with 21 bases lying between them. In DNA, the CDR3 is TGTGCCAGCAGTTTTGGACTCCTTTACTCCAACTCCTACGAGCAGTACTTC. Translation: CASSFGLLYSNSYEQYF.

In its sample, this clone was seen once. CDR3 in amino acids: CASSSEGAGDYGYTF. CDR3 in DNA: TGCGCCAGCAGCTCGGAGGGGGCTGGGGACTATGGCTACACCTTC. The chain employs TRBV5-1 and TRBJ1-2; TRBD1 matches 7 bases. The CDR3 consists of 15 residues. The germline V gene has CDR1 SGHRS and CDR2 YFSETQ. V lost 3 bases to trimming and J lost 3 bases; unmatched junction nucleotides: 8.

This clone was picked up one time. CDR3 residues: CASSLAGYYNEQFF. DNA for the CDR3: TGTGCCAGCAGTTTAGCGGGGTACTACAATGAGCAGTTCTTC. This sequence joins TRBV27 and TRBJ2-1, with D perhaps TRBD2 (6 bases). The CDR3 contains 14 residues. V lost 2 bases and J 3 bases, leaving 8 bases between the germline ends. CDR1 is MNHEY, CDR2 SMNVEV, per germline (reference sequence).

V usage is TRBV19 and J usage is TRBJ1-1, with D hard to call. V lost 5 bases, J lost 0 bases, and 10 bases lay in between. In germline, CDR1 is LNHDA, CDR2 SQIVND (reference sequence). The CDR3 covers 14 residues. CDR3 DNA sequence: TGTGCCAGTAGTGGTTATAGTCTGAACACTGAAGCTTTCTTT. It encodes CASSGYSLNTEAFF.

The chain has TRBV19 and TRBJ1-2; D not certain. V was pared by 3 bases and J by 4 bases, with 18 bases between. Germline values: CDR1 LNHDA, CDR2 SQIVND (reference sequence). This CDR3 is 16 amino acids long. CDR3 nucleotides: TGTGCCAGTAGTATTAGCGCGTCCGCTACCGTCTATGGCTACACCTTC. Protein product: CASSISASATVYGYTF.

This chain joins TRBV4-1 and TRBJ1-5; 7 nucleotides line up with TRBD1. With 4 bases clipped from V and 4 bases from J, the junction kept 7 bases outside the gene matches. The CDR3 spans 15 residues. Germline CDR1 reads MGHRA; CDR2 reads YSYEKL. CDR3 coding DNA: TGCGCCAGCAGCCGACCCGGGACAGTTAATCAGCCCCAGCATTTT. This sequence encodes CASSRPGTVNQPQHF.

CDR3 region: CASSGQLNYGYTF. The CDR3 DNA reads as TGTGCCAGTAGCGGACAGTTGAACTATGGCTACACCTTC. This sequence joins TRBV19 and TRBJ1-2, with TRBD1 as a possible D gene (6 bases). The CDR3 loop spans 13 amino acids. Germline lookup yields CDR1 LNHDA and CDR2 SQIVND (reference sequence). The germline V and J ends were trimmed by 6 bases and 2 bases, with 10 bases remaining between them.